Reported below is one TCR beta chain. Patients chosen for sequencing had shown CD8+CD57+ cell expansion by flow cytometry. Per the germline V gene, CDR1 is LGHNT and CDR2 is FRNRAP. CDR3 size: 15 residues. These data originate in a study of CD8+CD57+ T cells in acquired aplastic anemia. Study as a whole: DNA per sorted CD4+ or CD8+ sample ranged about 0.19 to 30 ug, averaging roughly 3.5 ug.

Using genomic DNA as the template, TCR beta VDJ and CDR3 profiling was carried out. One entry per CDR3 protein results from TCRdb running MiXCR on the reads. The data show over 250,000 distinct CDR3 sequences, 50% to 65% seen once. The sequenced sample consisted of sorted CD4+, CD8+, or CD8+CD57+ T cells (not recorded which) from PBMCs. This TCR was sampled from a human donor with aplastic anemia. The V and J genes are TRBV12-5 and TRBJ2-7; D is possibly TRBD1 (6 bases). CDR3 sequence reads: CASSLQGLGPYEQYF. In DNA, the CDR3 is TGTGCCAGCAGTCTCCAGGGGCTAGGGCCCTACGAGCAGTACTTC.